The present T cell receptor (beta chain) was sequenced within a study of PD-1 blockade in classical Hodgkin lymphoma. Study-wide findings and caveats: The study found that TCR diversity rose significantly by C4D1 in CD4+ but not CD8+ cells. Newly diagnosed and completely responding patients shared comparable baseline diversity. TCR diversity at baseline was reported to be reduced in newly diagnosed patients relative to healthy donors.

About this clone itself: The antigen is unknown.

This CDR3 has 15 amino acids. Germline CDR1 reads MNHNY; CDR2 reads SVGAGI (reference sequence). Trimming cost V 4 bases and J 3 bases; bases outside gene matches: 3. With no exception, relapse followed autologous stem cell transplantation in all patients, and brentuximab vedotin exposure varied. TCRdb's table, derived via immunoSEQ multiplex PCR, lists solely in-frame clones and lacks some. In the table there are approximately 150,000 clones, approximately 72% of which are singletons. The V and J genes are TRBV6-6 and TRBJ1-6; 7 bases line up with TRBD1. Sequencing was performed on peripheral blood mononuclear cells (PBMCs), taken before the second cycle of nivolumab. The clonotype was recovered from a human donor with classical Hodgkin lymphoma. CDR3 amino acids: CASSFRDSYNSPLHF. Written as DNA, the CDR3 is TGTGCCAGCAGTTTCCGGGACAGCTATAATTCACCCCTCCACTTT.